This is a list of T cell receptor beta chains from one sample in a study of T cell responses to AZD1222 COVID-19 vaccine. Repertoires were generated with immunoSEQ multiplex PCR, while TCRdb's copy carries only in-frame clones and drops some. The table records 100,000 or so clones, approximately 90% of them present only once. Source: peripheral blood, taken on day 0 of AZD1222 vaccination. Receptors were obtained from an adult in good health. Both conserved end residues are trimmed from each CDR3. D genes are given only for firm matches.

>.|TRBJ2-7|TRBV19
ASSIAGFGEQY
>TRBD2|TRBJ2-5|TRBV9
ASSVIGTSGETQY
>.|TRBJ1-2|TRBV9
ASSSSRAAYGYT
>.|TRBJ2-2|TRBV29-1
SVQIPGELF
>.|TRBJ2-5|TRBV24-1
ATSDLHSGRAQY
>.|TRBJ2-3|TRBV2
ASRVNRAGDDTDTQY
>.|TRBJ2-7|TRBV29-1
SVLRESYEQY
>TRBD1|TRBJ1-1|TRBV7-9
ASSADRDTEAF
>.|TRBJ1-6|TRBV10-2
ASSERVPNSPLH
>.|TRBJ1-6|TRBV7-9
ASSLNTAGPYNSPLH
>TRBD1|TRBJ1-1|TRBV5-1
ASSMGTAGTEAF
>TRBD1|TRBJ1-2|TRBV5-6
ASSILEGQATLLSYGYT
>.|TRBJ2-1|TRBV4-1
ASSHVSSSYNEQF
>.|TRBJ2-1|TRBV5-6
ASSLDYNEQF
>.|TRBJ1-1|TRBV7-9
ASSLGGFTEAF
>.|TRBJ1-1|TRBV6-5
ATNPPGALDTEAF
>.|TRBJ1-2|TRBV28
ASSLVPNYGYT
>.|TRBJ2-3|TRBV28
ASSLMGGRDTQY
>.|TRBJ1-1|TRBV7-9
ASSLALDRNTEAF
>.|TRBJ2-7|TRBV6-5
ASSGDGYYEQY
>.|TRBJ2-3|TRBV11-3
ASSLNTDTQY
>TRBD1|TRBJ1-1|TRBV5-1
ASSLAEGQYTEAF
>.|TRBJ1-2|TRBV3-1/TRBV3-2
ASSQDISGGDGYT
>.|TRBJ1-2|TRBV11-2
ASSFGKAFLYGYT
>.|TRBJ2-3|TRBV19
ASSVGTHSTDTQY
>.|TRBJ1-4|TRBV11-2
ASSLWGNEKLF
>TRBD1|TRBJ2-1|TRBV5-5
ASSVDDRDNEQF
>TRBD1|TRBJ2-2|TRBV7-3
ASSVTGGNTGELF
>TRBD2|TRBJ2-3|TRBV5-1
ASSFGLAGGLDTQY
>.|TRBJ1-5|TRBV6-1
ASSEPDGHSQPQH
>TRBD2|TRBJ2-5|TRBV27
ASSQGLAGAGETQY
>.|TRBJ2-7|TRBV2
ASTGAESYEQY
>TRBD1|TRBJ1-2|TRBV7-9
ASRRDSAHYGYT
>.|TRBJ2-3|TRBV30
AWSVLASQWEGTDTQY
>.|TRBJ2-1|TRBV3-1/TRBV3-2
ASSFHPLDEQF
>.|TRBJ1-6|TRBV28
ASSFKSYNSPLH
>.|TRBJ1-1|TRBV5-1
ASSLAGSVDTEAF
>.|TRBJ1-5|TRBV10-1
ASTETATLQPQH
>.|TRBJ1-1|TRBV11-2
ASSFTNMNTEAF
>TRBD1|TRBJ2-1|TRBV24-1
ATSDRSWTGAYNEQF
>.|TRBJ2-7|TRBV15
ATSRDRYNSYEQY
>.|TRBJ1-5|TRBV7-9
ASSLGIEQPQH
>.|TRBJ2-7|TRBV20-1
SASIGSSYEQY
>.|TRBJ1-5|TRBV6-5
ASRSRGNQPQH
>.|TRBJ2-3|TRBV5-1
ASSFGGLSTDTQY
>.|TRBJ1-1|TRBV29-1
SGMGRANTEAF